The sequence of this T cell receptor (beta chain) was determined in a study of cytomegalovirus exposure and HLA in healthy donors. Study-wide points: In vitro confirmation showed three CMV-associated chains to be CMV antigen specific. Immune exposure information available was restricted to CMV serostatus. TCR beta chain V- and J-gene trimming was linked, in a later analysis, to a missense variant in DCLRE1C.

With 60 Vbeta and 13 Jbeta primers, the PCR was carried out. Sequencing was performed with immunoSEQ multiplex PCR; in TCRdb, only in-frame clones are kept and a portion is missing. The sample contains approximately 91,000 clones, 69% of which appear only once. Donors sampled were nominally healthy, though unrecorded immune exposures were likely. The CDR3 totals 15 residues. The germline V gene encodes CDR1 MGHRA and CDR2 YSYEKL. The V gene end was trimmed by 2 bases and the J gene end by 4 bases; junction bases not matched to a gene: 3. The count of this clone is one. What it recognizes is unknown. The sequenced material came from PBMCs. The chain is built from TRBV4-1 and TRBJ1-5; TRBD1 agrees at 9 bases. The sequence was obtained from a female donor in good health and CMV-seronegative. The CDR3 DNA is TGCGCCAGCAGCCAACCCGACAGGGGGAATCAGCCCCAGCATTTT. Protein sequence: CASSQPDRGNQPQHF.